This paragraph reports one TCR beta chain. TCRdb used MiXCR to reprocess the 5' RACE reads, holding one entry per CDR3 protein. The table lists hundreds of thousands of distinct CDR3 sequences, just under 20% of them singletons. The germline V and J ends were trimmed by 3 bases and 1 base, with 6 bases remaining between them. This CDR3 is 13 amino acids long. CDR1 and CDR2 (germline): LGHNA, YSLEER. These data belong to a study of T-cell memory formation after mild COVID-19. V and J are TRBV4-3 and TRBJ2-5; D is ambiguous. Sequenced sample: PBMCs or a T cell subset sorted from them (not recorded which). This receptor was identified in a young man who had mild COVID-19 (a few samples of this study predate the infection). Cell type and time point are not known. The DNA of the CDR3 is TGCGCCAGCAGCCACCGGACCCAAGAGACCCAGTACTTC. Encoded protein: CASSHRTQETQYF.